The rows below give T cell receptor beta chains drawn from one sample of a study of blood T cell repertoires in COVID-19. Measured with immunoSEQ multiplex PCR; TCRdb has only the in-frame clones, and not every one. The table has around 98,000 clones, around 85% seen once. The source material was peripheral blood. These receptors all come from a woman aged 60-75 years with acute or convalescent COVID-19. Both conserved end residues are part of each CDR3. The D gene is left open where the match is weak. The listing skips clone size in some rows; elsewhere it reads once, few, many or a size class.

d_gene	v_gene	abundance	j_gene	CDR3nt	CDR3aa
TRBD1	TRBV4-2	-	TRBJ1-3	TGTGCCAGCAGCCGACAGGGGGGAAGTGGAAACACCATATATTTT	CASSRQGGSGNTIYF
TRBD2	TRBV10-3	-	TRBJ2-5	TGTGCCATCAGTCAGACTAGCTTGCCTCAAGAGACCCAGTACTTC	CAISQTSLPQETQYF
-	TRBV28	-	TRBJ1-5	TGTGCCAGCAGCCCTGGACTCTTCAATCAGCCCCAGCATTTT	CASSPGLFNQPQHF
TRBD1	TRBV27	-	TRBJ1-6	TGTGCCAGCCGAACAGGGGGGGATTCACCCCTCCACTTT	CASRTGGDSPLHF
TRBD1	TRBV28	-	TRBJ1-6	TGTGCCAGCACCGAGGCAGGGACAGGTTATTCACCCCTCCACTTT	CASTEAGTGYSPLHF
TRBD1	TRBV11-3	once	TRBJ2-5	TGTGCCAGCAGCTTAGGGGGAGGGACAGGGGCAGAGACCCAGTACTTC	CASSLGGGTGAETQYF
TRBD1	TRBV4-3	-	TRBJ2-1	TGCGCCAGCAGCCGACTGGACAGGGGCCACAATGAGCAGTTCTTC	CASSRLDRGHNEQFF
-	TRBV28	-	TRBJ2-3	TGTGCCAGCAGTTTAATGGCGGCAGATACGCAGTATTTT	CASSLMAADTQYF
TRBD2	TRBV4-3	-	TRBJ2-5	TGCGCCAGCAGCCACTTGACTAGCGGGGTGAGAGAGACCCAGTACTTC	CASSHLTSGVRETQYF
TRBD2	TRBV6-1	-	TRBJ2-3	TGTGCCAGCAGTGATTCGGGGGGGGTCACAGATACGCAGTATTTT	CASSDSGGVTDTQYF
TRBD1	TRBV18	-	TRBJ2-5	TGTGCCAGCTCATGGGACAGGACAACGGAGACCCAGTACTTC	CASSWDRTTETQYF
TRBD2	TRBV3-1/TRBV3-2	-	TRBJ2-3	TGTGCCAGCACCTTTAGCGGGGGCGTCACAGATACGCAGTATTTT	CASTFSGGVTDTQYF
TRBD1	TRBV10-3	-	TRBJ1-2	TGTGCCATCAGTGAAGGAGGGGGCGCGGGCTATGGCTACACCTTC	CAISEGGGAGYGYTF
TRBD1	TRBV28	-	TRBJ1-4	TGTGCCAGCAGAGAAGGGGGACAGGAAAAACTGTTTTTT	CASREGGQEKLFF
TRBD1	TRBV5-4	-	TRBJ1-4	TGTGCCAGCAGCATCTCAGGGGGTAATGAAAAACTGTTTTTT	CASSISGGNEKLFF
TRBD1	TRBV28	once	TRBJ1-2	TGTGCCAGCAGTTCCGGGACAGCTCACTATGGCTACACCTTC	CASSSGTAHYGYTF
TRBD1	TRBV7-9	-	TRBJ1-1	TGTGCCAGCAGCATCCTTCCGGGACAGGGAAATACTGAAGCTTTCTTT	CASSILPGQGNTEAFF
-	TRBV30	-	TRBJ1-3	TGTGCCTGGAGTCCGAGAACCGGGACAACTTCGGCTGGAAACACCATATATTTT	CAWSPRTGTTSAGNTIYF
TRBD1	TRBV5-1	-	TRBJ1-4	TGCGCCAGCAGCTCTCAGGGGGTCAAAGAAAAACTGTTTTTT	CASSSQGVKEKLFF
-	TRBV27	-	TRBJ1-6	TGTGCCAGCAGTTTACAGGGTTACAATTCACCCCTCCACTTT	CASSLQGYNSPLHF
-	TRBV19	-	TRBJ1-5	TGTGCCAGTAGTCCCTGGGAGGGGGAGAAGCCCCAGCATTTT	CASSPWEGEKPQHF
-	TRBV25-1	-	TRBJ1-2	TGTGCCAGCAGTGGATTACAAGGGGCCTATGGCTACACCTTC	CASSGLQGAYGYTF
TRBD1	TRBV7-3	-	TRBJ1-6	TGTGCCAGCAGCCCGACAGGGGGCACGGATTCACCCCTCCACTTT	CASSPTGGTDSPLHF
-	TRBV28	-	TRBJ1-1	TGTGCCAGCAGTTCCAACCAACAGGGAGGGTGGAAAGCTTTCTTT	CASSSNQQGGWKAFF
-	TRBV2	-	TRBJ2-7	TGTGCCAGCAGTGGACTAGACAATTACGAGCAGTACTTC	CASSGLDNYEQYF
TRBD2	TRBV2	-	TRBJ2-3	TGTGCCAGTACTAGGACTAGCGGGGATATAGATACGCAGTATTTT	CASTRTSGDIDTQYF
-	TRBV6-2/TRBV6-3	once	TRBJ2-7	TGTGCCAGCAGTGATTCGGGACTTGTGACCTACGAGCAGTACTTC	CASSDSGLVTYEQYF
-	TRBV9	-	TRBJ2-5	TGTGCCAGCAGCGCCCTTGGGCAGCAAGAGACCCAGTACTTC	CASSALGQQETQYF
-	TRBV5-1	-	TRBJ1-1	TGCGCCAGCAGCTTGGCCGGCAGGGCGGCGTTTTCTGAAGCTTTCTTT	CASSLAGRAAFSEAFF
-	TRBV6-5	-	TRBJ2-1	TGTGCCAGCAGTTACGGGGCGGTATCCTACAATGAGCAGTTCTTC	CASSYGAVSYNEQFF
TRBD1	TRBV25-1	few	TRBJ1-1	TGTGCCAGCAGCCCCGGGACAGGGGGGAACACTGAAGCTTTCTTT	CASSPGTGGNTEAFF
-	TRBV5-1	-	TRBJ2-7	TGCGCCAGCAGCGGAGCCTACGAGCAGTACTTC	CASSGAYEQYF
TRBD2	TRBV7-3	-	TRBJ2-2	TGTGCCAGCAGCTCCAGGACTAGCGGGGTGACCGGGGAGCTGTTTTTT	CASSSRTSGVTGELFF
TRBD1	TRBV5-4	-	TRBJ1-4	TGTGCCAGCAGCCGAGCCGGGACAGTTTCCACTTTT	CASSRAGTVSTF
TRBD2	TRBV5-1	once	TRBJ2-7	TGCGCCAGCAGCTTGGGTAGCGGGGGGATCTCCTACGAGCAGTACTTC	CASSLGSGGISYEQYF
-	TRBV3-1/TRBV3-2	-	TRBJ2-7	TGTGCCAGCAGCCAGTCCCAGGTCTACGAGCAGTACTTC	CASSQSQVYEQYF